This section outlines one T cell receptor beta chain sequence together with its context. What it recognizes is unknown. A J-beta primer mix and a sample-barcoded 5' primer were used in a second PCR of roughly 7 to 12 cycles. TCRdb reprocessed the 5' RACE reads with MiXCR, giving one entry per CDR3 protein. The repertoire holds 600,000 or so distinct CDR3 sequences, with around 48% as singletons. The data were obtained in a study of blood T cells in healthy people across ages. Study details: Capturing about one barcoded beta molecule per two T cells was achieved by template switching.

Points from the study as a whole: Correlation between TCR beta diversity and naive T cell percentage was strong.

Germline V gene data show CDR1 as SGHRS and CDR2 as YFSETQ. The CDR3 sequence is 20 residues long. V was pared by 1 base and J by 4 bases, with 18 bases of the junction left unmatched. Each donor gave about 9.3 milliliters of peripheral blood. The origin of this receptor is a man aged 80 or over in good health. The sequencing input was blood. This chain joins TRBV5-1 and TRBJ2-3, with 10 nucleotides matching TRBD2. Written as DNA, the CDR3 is TGCGCCAGCAGCTTGTGGTCCAGCGGGGGGGCAAATGTAAGGTCAGATACGCAGTATTTT. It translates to CASSLWSSGGANVRSDTQYF.